This entry concerns a single T cell receptor beta chain. Its specificity is not known. Specified time point: week 11, during vaccination. A single vaccine dose contained 300 ug of mutant IDH1 20-mer peptide, and topical imiquimod was used with it. This record comes from a study of a mutant IDH1 vaccine in newly diagnosed glioma. Across the study: Vaccination was launched 4-6 weeks after radiotherapy alone, or with temozolomide cycles. Patients got radiotherapy, temozolomide, or both beforehand, and most got both.

Germline CDR1 reads SGDLS; CDR2 reads YYNGEE. The CDR3 covers 15 residues. The V and J ends lost 2 bases and 3 bases, in that order; junction bases with no gene match: 4. Some clones are missing from TCRdb's copy, which holds only in-frame ones; the method was immunoSEQ multiplex PCR. The sample has 57,000 or so clones, more than 80% seen once. The material sequenced was PBMCs, taken from a glioma patient whose treatment included an IDH1 peptide vaccine. The chain is built from TRBV9 and TRBJ2-2; 7 positions agree with TRBD1. This TCR came from a man aged 25-45 years with glioma. The CDR3 DNA is TGTGCCAGCAGCGTTAGGGGGCTAGACACCGGGGAGCTGTTTTTT. Translation: CASSVRGLDTGELFF.